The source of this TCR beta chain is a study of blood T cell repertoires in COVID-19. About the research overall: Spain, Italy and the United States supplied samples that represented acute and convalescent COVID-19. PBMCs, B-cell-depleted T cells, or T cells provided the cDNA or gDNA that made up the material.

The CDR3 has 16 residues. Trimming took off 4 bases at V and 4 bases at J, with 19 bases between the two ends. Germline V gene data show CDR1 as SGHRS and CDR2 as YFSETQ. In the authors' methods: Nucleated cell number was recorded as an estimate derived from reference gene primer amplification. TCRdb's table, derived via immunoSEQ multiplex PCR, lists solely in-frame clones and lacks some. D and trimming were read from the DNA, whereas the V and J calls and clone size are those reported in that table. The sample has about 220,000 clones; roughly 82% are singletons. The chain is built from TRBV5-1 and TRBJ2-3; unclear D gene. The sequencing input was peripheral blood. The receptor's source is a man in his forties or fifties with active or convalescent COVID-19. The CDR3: CASSQRLGGSPDTQYF. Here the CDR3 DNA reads TGCGCCAGCAGCCAACGACTGGGTGGCTCCCCAGATACGCAGTATTTT.